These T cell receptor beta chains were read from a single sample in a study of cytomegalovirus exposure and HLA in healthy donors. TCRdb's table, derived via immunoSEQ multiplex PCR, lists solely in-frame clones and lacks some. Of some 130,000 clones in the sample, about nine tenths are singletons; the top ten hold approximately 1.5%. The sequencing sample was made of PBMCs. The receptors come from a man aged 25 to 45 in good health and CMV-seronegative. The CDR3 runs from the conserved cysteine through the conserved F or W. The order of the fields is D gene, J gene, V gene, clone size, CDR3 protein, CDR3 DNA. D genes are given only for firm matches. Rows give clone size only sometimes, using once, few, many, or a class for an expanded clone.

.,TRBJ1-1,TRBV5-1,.,CASSLGANLNTEAFF,TGCGCCAGCAGCTTGGGGGCCAATTTGAACACTGAAGCTTTCTTT
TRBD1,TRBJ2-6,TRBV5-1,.,CATTDLAGGNSGANVLTF,TGCGCCACTACGGACCTGGCAGGGGGCAACTCTGGGGCCAACGTCCTGACTTTC
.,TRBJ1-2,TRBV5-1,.,CASSFTGYGYTF,TGCGCCAGCAGCTTTACAGGGTACGGCTACACCTTC
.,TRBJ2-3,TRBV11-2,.,CASSLRKGGTDTQYF,TGTGCCAGCAGCCTCCGTAAAGGGGGCACAGATACGCAGTATTTT
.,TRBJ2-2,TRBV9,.,CASSVVPETNTGELFF,TGTGCCAGCAGCGTAGTACCAGAAACGAACACCGGGGAGCTGTTTTTT
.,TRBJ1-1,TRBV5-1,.,CASSLSGDTEAFF,TGCGCCAGCAGCCTGAGCGGGGACACTGAAGCTTTCTTT
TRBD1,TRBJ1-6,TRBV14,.,CASSQEGQGVSPLHF,TGTGCCAGCAGCCAAGAAGGACAGGGTGTCTCACCCCTCCACTTT
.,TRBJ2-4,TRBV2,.,CASSGDKNIQYF,TGTGCCAGCAGTGGAGATAAAAACATTCAGTACTTC
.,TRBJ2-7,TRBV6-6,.,CASSYPGSYEQYF,TGTGCCAGCAGTTACCCTGGGAGCTACGAGCAGTACTTC
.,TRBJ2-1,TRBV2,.,CASSERRYNEQFF,TGTGCCAGCAGTGAACGGCGGTACAATGAGCAGTTCTTC
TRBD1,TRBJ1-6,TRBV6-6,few,CACLDRDSPLHF,TGTGCCTGTTTAGACAGGGATTCACCCCTCCACTTT
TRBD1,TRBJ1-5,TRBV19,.,CASSGTGLSNQPQHF,TGTGCCAGTAGTGGGACAGGGTTAAGCAATCAGCCCCAGCATTTT
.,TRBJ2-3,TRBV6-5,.,CASSSTYSSTDTQYF,TGTGCCAGCAGTTCAACCTATTCTAGCACAGATACGCAGTATTTT
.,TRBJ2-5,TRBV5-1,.,CASSLGYETQYF,TGCGCCAGCAGCCTCGGGTACGAGACCCAGTACTTC
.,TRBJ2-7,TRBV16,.,CASSQGSFQEQYF,TGTGCCAGCAGCCAAGGGAGCTTCCAGGAGCAGTACTTC
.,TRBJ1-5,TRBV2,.,CASSEISSNQPQHF,TGTGCCAGCAGTGAAATCAGTTCCAATCAGCCCCAGCATTTT
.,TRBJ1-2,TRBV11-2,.,CASSFAMGGQSHTF,TGTGCCAGCAGCTTCGCGATGGGGGGGCAATCGCACACCTTC
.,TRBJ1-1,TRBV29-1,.,CSVPGHQNTEAFF,TGCAGCGTCCCGGGACACCAGAACACTGAAGCTTTCTTT
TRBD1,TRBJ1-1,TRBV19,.,CASLQGANTEAFF,TGTGCCAGTCTACAGGGGGCGAACACTGAAGCTTTCTTT
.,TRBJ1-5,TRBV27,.,CASSSGNPGQPQHF,TGTGCCAGCAGTTCGGGGAATCCAGGACAGCCCCAGCATTTT
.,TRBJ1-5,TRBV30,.,CAWSVQGLGGQPQHF,TGTGCCTGGAGTGTACAGGGCTTAGGGGGTCAGCCCCAGCATTTT
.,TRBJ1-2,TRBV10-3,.,CAISDLAGARGYTF,TGTGCCATCAGTGACCTCGCGGGGGCCAGGGGCTACACCTTC
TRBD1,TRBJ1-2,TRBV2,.,CASSRDRAGDYGYTF,TGTGCCAGCAGCCGGGACAGGGCGGGAGACTATGGCTACACCTTC
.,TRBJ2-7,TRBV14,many,CASSQRRAGYEQYF,TGTGCCAGCAGCCAGAGGCGGGCGGGTTACGAGCAGTACTTC
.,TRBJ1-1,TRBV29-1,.,CSVFVSEAFF,TGCAGCGTTTTCGTCTCTGAAGCTTTCTTT
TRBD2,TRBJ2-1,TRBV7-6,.,CASSLLAGGQFF,TGTGCCAGCAGCCTTCTAGCGGGAGGGCAGTTCTTC
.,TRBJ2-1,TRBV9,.,CASSVVSRIANNEQFF,TGTGCCAGCAGCGTAGTCTCCCGTATAGCGAACAATGAGCAGTTCTTC
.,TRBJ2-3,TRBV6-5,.,CASSASRPTGDTQYF,TGTGCCAGCAGTGCTTCTCGCCCGACGGGTGATACGCAGTATTTT
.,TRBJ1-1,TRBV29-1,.,CSVAEVSEVGRGTEAFF,TGCAGCGTCGCTGAGGTTTCCGAGGTGGGCAGGGGCACTGAAGCTTTCTTT
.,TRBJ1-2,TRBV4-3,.,CASSHLFGGGYTF,TGCGCCAGCAGCCACCTATTCGGGGGTGGCTACACCTTC
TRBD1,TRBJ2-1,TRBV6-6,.,CASIDRDSYNEQFF,TGTGCCAGCATTGACCGGGACAGTTACAATGAGCAGTTCTTC
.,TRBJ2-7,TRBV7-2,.,CASSQAVSYEQYF,TGTGCCAGCAGCCAAGCGGTATCCTACGAGCAGTACTTC
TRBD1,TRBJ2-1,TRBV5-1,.,CASSLTGAFSSDNEQFF,TGCGCCAGCAGCTTGACAGGGGCATTTTCTTCGGACAATGAGCAGTTCTTC
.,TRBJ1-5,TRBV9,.,CASSVSGMNQPQHF,TGTGCCAGCAGCGTTTCAGGGATGAATCAGCCCCAGCATTTT
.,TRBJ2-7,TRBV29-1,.,CSVGEAGDYEQYF,TGCAGCGTTGGCGAGGCCGGAGACTACGAGCAGTACTTC
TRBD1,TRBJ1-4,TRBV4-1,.,CASSQETGYEKLFF,TGCGCCAGCAGCCAAGAGACAGGGTATGAAAAACTGTTTTTT
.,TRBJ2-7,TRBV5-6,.,CASSTIQGPYEQYF,TGTGCCAGCAGCACCATCCAGGGGCCCTACGAGCAGTACTTC
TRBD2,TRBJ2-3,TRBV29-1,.,CSVEDWVAGVGDTQYF,TGCAGCGTTGAAGACTGGGTAGCGGGAGTGGGAGATACGCAGTATTTT
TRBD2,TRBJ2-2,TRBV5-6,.,CASSLIAGLNTGELFF,TGTGCCAGCAGTTTGATAGCGGGACTAAACACCGGGGAGCTGTTTTTT
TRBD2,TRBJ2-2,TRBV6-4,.,CASSDLGGSGELFF,TGTGCCAGCAGTGACCTCGGGGGGTCCGGGGAGCTGTTTTTT
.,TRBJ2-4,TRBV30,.,CASRGAKNIQYF,TGTGCCTCCCGGGGGGCCAAAAACATTCAGTACTTC
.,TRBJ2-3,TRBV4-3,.,CASSQDISRQGIDTQYF,TGCGCCAGCAGCCAAGATATATCCAGGCAGGGAATAGATACGCAGTATTTT
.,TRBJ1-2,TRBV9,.,CASSPLLRGAWGGYTF,TGTGCCAGCAGCCCCCTTCTTCGTGGGGCGTGGGGTGGCTACACCTTC
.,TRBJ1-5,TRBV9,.,CASSPEAGSQPQHF,TGTGCCAGCAGCCCAGAGGCGGGTAGTCAGCCCCAGCATTTT
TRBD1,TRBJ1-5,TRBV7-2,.,CASSFDRGYWPQHF,TGTGCCAGCAGCTTTGACAGGGGATACTGGCCCCAGCATTTT
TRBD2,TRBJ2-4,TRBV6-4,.,CASSDVRGGIQYF,TGTGCCAGCAGTGACGTCCGGGGGGGCATTCAGTACTTC
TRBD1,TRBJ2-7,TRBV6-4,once,CASSENDRGTSYEQYF,TGTGCCAGCAGTGAAAACGACAGGGGGACCTCCTACGAGCAGTACTTC
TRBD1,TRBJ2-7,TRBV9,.,CASSPRGGDRGHEQYF,TGTGCCAGCAGCCCCAGAGGAGGGGACAGGGGTCACGAGCAGTACTTC
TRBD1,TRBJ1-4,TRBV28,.,CASRTGTGATNEKLFF,TGTGCCAGCAGAACCGGGACAGGGGCAACTAATGAAAAACTGTTTTTT
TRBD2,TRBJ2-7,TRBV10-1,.,CASSERLAGAGEQYF,TGCGCCAGCAGCGAGAGGCTAGCGGGAGCGGGTGAGCAGTACTTC
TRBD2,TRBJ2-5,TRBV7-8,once,CASSLALAAQETQYF,TGTGCCAGCAGCTTAGCTCTAGCGGCTCAAGAGACCCAGTACTTC